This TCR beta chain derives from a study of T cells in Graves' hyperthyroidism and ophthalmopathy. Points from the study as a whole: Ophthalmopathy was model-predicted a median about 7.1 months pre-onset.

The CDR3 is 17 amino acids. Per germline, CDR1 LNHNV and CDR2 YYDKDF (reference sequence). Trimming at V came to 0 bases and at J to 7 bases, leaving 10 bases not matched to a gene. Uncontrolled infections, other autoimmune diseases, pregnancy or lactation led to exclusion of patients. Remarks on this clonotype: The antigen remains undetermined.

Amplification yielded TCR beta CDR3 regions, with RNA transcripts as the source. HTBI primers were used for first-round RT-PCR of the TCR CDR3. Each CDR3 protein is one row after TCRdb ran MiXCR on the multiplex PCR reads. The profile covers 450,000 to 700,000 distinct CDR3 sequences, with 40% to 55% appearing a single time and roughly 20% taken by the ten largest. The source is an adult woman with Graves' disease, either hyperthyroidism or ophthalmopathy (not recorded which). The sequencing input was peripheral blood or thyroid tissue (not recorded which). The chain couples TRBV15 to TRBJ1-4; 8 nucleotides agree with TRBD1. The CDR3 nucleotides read TGTGCCACCAGCAGAGATCTACAGGGGGGAGTTGGTGAAAAACTGTTTTTT. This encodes CATSRDLQGGVGEKLFF.